These 28 T cell receptor beta chains originate from one sample sequenced in a study of cytomegalovirus exposure and HLA in healthy donors. In the PCR, 60 Vbeta and 13 Jbeta primers were used. TCRdb's copy holds only in-frame clones and misses some; the assay was immunoSEQ multiplex PCR. The table records 90,000 to 110,000 clones, around 80% of them present only once. Sequenced material: PBMCs. These receptors all come from a man between 25 and 39 years old in good health and CMV-seronegative.

There are a few counts of this clone. V gene TRBV29-1 combines with J gene TRBJ2-3; D gene ambiguous. CDR3 length: 14 residues. Germline CDR1 SQVTM, CDR2 ANQGSEA. Deletions cut 1 base from V and 0 bases from J, with 8 bases between. The CDR3 sequence is CSVEGRSSTDTQYF. The CDR3 nucleotides are TGCAGCGTTGAAGGTCGGTCTAGCACAGATACGCAGTATTTT.

V is TRBV5-5 and J is TRBJ1-2; 10 bases map to TRBD1. The length of the CDR3 is 18 residues. Germline CDR1 reads SGHKS; CDR2 reads YYEKEE (reference sequence). Trimming took 5 bases from V and 4 from J; bases not matched to a gene: 17. CDR3 in DNA: TGTGCCAGCAGTAGTACCGGGACAGGGGCCGACGCATCCTATGGCTACACCTTC. Amino acid sequence: CASSSTGTGADASYGYTF.

The gene calls are TRBV6-5 and TRBJ2-7; D might be TRBD1 (5 bases). V dropped 6 bases and J dropped 6 bases, with 18 bases sitting between them. CDR1 is MNHEY and CDR2 is SVGAGI in the germline V gene. This CDR3 has 14 amino acids. CDR3 region: CASRTYDGAREQYF. CDR3 nucleotides: TGTGCCAGCAGGACGTATGATGGGGCACGCGAGCAGTACTTC.

V and J are TRBV19 and TRBJ2-3; D remains ambiguous. The germline V gene has CDR1 LNHDA and CDR2 SQIVND (reference sequence). V shed 3 bases and J shed 5 bases, with 21 bases lying between them. CDR3 size: 17 residues. The CDR3 loop is CASSIGQTSPAQDTQYF. CDR3 nucleotide sequence: TGTGCCAGTAGTATTGGCCAGACATCCCCAGCACAAGATACGCAGTATTTT.

The chain has TRBV30 and TRBJ1-1; D gene uncertain. The CDR3 totals 13 residues. V lost 3 bases and J 5 bases, leaving 13 bases between the germline ends. The germline V gene has CDR1 GTSNPN and CDR2 SVGIG (reference sequence). CDR3 region: CAWRRLGGTEAFF. CDR3 nucleotides: TGTGCCTGGAGGAGACTAGGAGGGACTGAAGCTTTCTTT.

The chain uses TRBV9 and TRBJ1-1, with TRBD1 as a possible D gene (5 bases). CDR3 length equals 14 residues. Germline CDR1 SGDLS, CDR2 YYNGEE. Between the trimmed V and J ends, which lost 4 bases and 4 bases, there was a span of 14 bases. DNA of the CDR3: TGTGCCAGCAGCCCAAGGGACTATGGCACTGAAGCTTTCTTT. Amino acids: CASSPRDYGTEAFF.

J is TRBJ2-7 and V is TRBV25-1, with D possibly TRBD1 on 6 matching bases. The CDR3 sequence is 12 residues long. V was trimmed by 6 bases and J by 0 bases, leaving 6 bases between them. In germline, CDR1 is MGHDK, CDR2 SYGVNS. The CDR3 protein is CASRQGSYEQYF. CDR3 DNA sequence: TGTGCCAGCAGACAGGGCTCCTACGAGCAGTACTTC.

This sequence joins TRBV28 and TRBJ1-2; 7 nucleotides line up with TRBD1. Trimming cost V 5 bases and J 7 bases; bases outside gene matches: 10. CDR1 is MDHEN, CDR2 SYDVKM, per germline. CDR3 length: 14 amino acids. DNA for the CDR3: TGTGCCAGCAGTACTCGGACAGGAACTGTTGGCTACACCTTC. Translating gives CASSTRTGTVGYTF.

The sample holds one count of this clone. The chain links TRBV11-2 to TRBJ1-1; 7 bases fit TRBD1. Germline assignment: CDR1 SGHAT and CDR2 FQNNGV. The CDR3 contains 12 residues. V was pared by 2 bases and J by 8 bases, with 2 bases of the junction left unmatched. CDR3 amino acids: CASSLLQGEAFF. CDR3 nucleotide sequence: TGTGCCAGCAGCTTATTACAGGGGGAAGCTTTCTTT.

The chain employs TRBV6-5 and TRBJ2-3; D ambiguous. Germline V gives CDR1 MNHEY, CDR2 SVGAGI. The CDR3 is 15 amino acids. Trimming pared 0 bases from V and 1 base from J, leaving 8 bases between. CDR3 loop: CASSYSSSGTDTQYF. The CDR3 region has the DNA TGTGCCAGCAGTTACTCGTCCAGCGGCACAGATACGCAGTATTTT.

The chain has TRBV5-5 and TRBJ1-5; 9 bases are shared with TRBD1. The CDR3 covers 15 residues. The V gene's germline CDR1 is SGHKS and CDR2 YYEKEE (reference sequence). J lost 6 bases, V lost 0 bases, and 4 bases had no gene match. CDR3 region: CASSLGGTGIQPQHF. As DNA, the CDR3 is TGTGCCAGCAGCTTGGGAGGGACAGGGATTCAGCCCCAGCATTTT.

This chain links TRBV21-1 with TRBJ2-7; the DNA was not used to check the table's D call, TRBD1. TRBV21-1 is a pseudogene locus. This CDR3 contains 15 residues. The CDR3 DNA follows: TGTGCCAGCAGCAGATCCAGGGGGGCTGGCTACGAGCAGTACTTC. Translating gives CASSRSRGAGYEQYF.

This clone appeared a few times. This chain connects TRBV29-1 to TRBJ2-7, with 9 bases identical to TRBD1. Germline V CDR1 and CDR2: SQVTM, ANQGSEA. Trimming at V came to 4 bases and at J to 2 bases, leaving 3 bases not matched to a gene. CDR3 size: 13 residues. In DNA, the CDR3 is TGCAGCGTTGCGACAGGGGGAACCTACGAGCAGTACTTC. This translates into CSVATGGTYEQYF.

The chain carries TRBV11-3 and TRBJ1-1; D gene ambiguous. From germline, CDR1 is SGHNT and CDR2 YENEEA. Trimming removed 5 bases from V and 1 base from J, with 8 bases in between. This CDR3 comprises 13 residues. CDR3 residues: CASSRSKNTEAFF. In DNA, the CDR3 is TGTGCCAGCAGCCGGAGCAAGAACACTGAAGCTTTCTTT. Full variable domain (rest looked up from reference TRBV11-3 and TRBJ1-1): EAGVVQSPRYKIIEKKQPVAFWCNPISGHNTLYWYLQNLGQGPELLIRYENEEAVDDSQLPKDRFSAERLKGVDSTLKIQPAELGDSAVYLCASSRSKNTEAFFGQGTRLTVV.

The V call is TRBV25-1, the J call TRBJ2-3, with 9 bases that match TRBD2. The germline CDR1 and CDR2 sequences are MGHDK and SYGVNS. The CDR3 contains 16 residues. Trimming took 3 bases from V and 2 from J; bases not matched to a gene: 6. Here the CDR3 DNA reads TGTGCCAGCAGTGAGGGGGCGGGAGGGAACACAGATACGCAGTATTTT. Residues: CASSEGAGGNTDTQYF.

This chain links TRBV18 with TRBJ2-3; 12 bases are a match to TRBD2. This CDR3 is 15 amino acids long. Germline V gives CDR1 KGHSH, CDR2 LQKENI. The trim removed 6 bases at V and 5 bases at J, leaving 6 bases unmatched. CDR3 sequence (DNA): TGTGCCAGCTCTTCCCTAGCGGGGGGGCTAGATACGCAGTATTTT. It yields the protein CASSSLAGGLDTQYF.

The chain links TRBV5-6 to TRBJ2-7; tentative D call: TRBD1 (6 bases). The CDR3 is made up of 12 amino acids. V lost 3 bases to trimming and J lost 2 bases, with 6 bases between them. Germline V CDR1 and CDR2: SGHDT, YYEEEE. CDR3 residues: CASSWDTYEQYF. The CDR3 nucleotides read TGTGCCAGCAGCTGGGACACCTACGAGCAGTACTTC.

The chain employs TRBV19 and TRBJ1-3; D call uncertain. The CDR3 is 14 amino acids. Trimming cost V 5 bases and J 0 bases, with 8 bases left between them. Germline V gene data show CDR1 as LNHDA and CDR2 as SQIVND (reference sequence). The CDR3 spells CASSRGISGNTIYF. The CDR3 DNA reads as TGTGCCAGTAGTCGCGGAATCTCTGGAAACACCATATATTTT.

The chain has TRBV7-3 and TRBJ2-1, with 7 bases lining up with TRBD2. The junction had 6 bases not matched to a gene; V was cut back by 7 bases and J by 3 bases. The CDR3 spans 14 residues. Germline CDR1 is SGHTA and CDR2 is FQGTGA. As DNA, the CDR3 is TGTGCCAGCAATGGCGGGAGAAGCTACAATGAGCAGTTCTTC. It is translated as CASNGGRSYNEQFF.

V gene TRBV5-1 combines with J gene TRBJ1-3, with 7 bases lining up with TRBD1. CDR1 and CDR2 from the germline V gene are SGHRS and YFSETQ. The CDR3 length is 16 residues. With V trimmed by 1 base and J by 4 bases, 8 bases remained unmatched. The CDR3 DNA follows: TGCGCCAGCAGCTTGACCGAGACAGGGAGAGGAAACACCATATATTTT. It translates to CASSLTETGRGNTIYF.

The chain is built from TRBV5-1 and TRBJ1-2; possibly TRBD1 for D (6 bases). Trimming took 4 bases from V and 6 from J, leaving 16 bases between them. The CDR3 totals 14 residues. Germline CDR1 SGHRS, CDR2 YFSETQ. In DNA form, the CDR3 reads TGCGCCAGCAGCCTCATAGGGGCAGGGGATGGCTACACCTTC. Translated: CASSLIGAGDGYTF.

The V and J genes are TRBV5-1 and TRBJ1-2; TRBD1 might be the D (5 bases). The germline CDR1 and CDR2 sequences are SGHRS and YFSETQ. V lost 4 bases to trimming and J lost 3 bases, with 13 bases between them. This CDR3 is 14 amino acids long. CDR3 DNA sequence: TGCGCCAGCAGCGAATCCAGGGTGGACTATGGCTACACCTTC. Its protein is CASSESRVDYGYTF.

V usage is TRBV7-9 and J usage is TRBJ2-5; TRBD1 agrees at 9 bases. There are 14 residues in the CDR3. The V and J ends lost 0 bases and 11 bases, in that order; junction bases with no gene match: 7. The germline V gene encodes CDR1 SEHNR and CDR2 FQNEAQ (reference sequence). The CDR3, as DNA: TGTGCCAGCAGCTTAGCACAGGGGGCGAAGGAGCAGTACTTC. Encoded protein: CASSLAQGAKEQYF.

This sequence joins TRBV28 and TRBJ1-2; the D is unclear. The V end was cut by 6 bases, the J end by 2 bases, with 16 bases between. Germline CDR1 MDHEN, CDR2 SYDVKM. The CDR3 extends over 15 amino acids. The CDR3 region has the DNA TGTGCCAGCAGCCGCGACTCCACCGGGAACTATGGCTACACCTTC. Translation gives CASSRDSTGNYGYTF.

The V gene is TRBV5-6, the J gene TRBJ1-4, with 7 nucleotides matching TRBD1. The CDR3 totals 13 residues. V shed 5 bases and J 8 bases; nucleotides not matched to a gene: 6. Germline values: CDR1 SGHDT, CDR2 YYEEEE. This CDR3 is CASSKGAGEKLFF. The CDR3 DNA follows: TGTGCCAGCAGTAAGGGGGCTGGAGAAAAACTGTTTTTT.

The J gene is TRBJ2-3, the V gene TRBV5-1; D perhaps matches TRBD1 (6 bases). Germline V gives CDR1 SGHRS, CDR2 YFSETQ. CDR3 length: 15 amino acids. Trimming shortened V by 1 base and J by 6 bases, and 15 bases separated the two germline ends. The CDR3 here is CASSLSDSNGDTQYF. The CDR3 region has the DNA TGCGCCAGCAGCTTGTCGGACAGTAACGGGGATACGCAGTATTTT.

This chain joins TRBV27 and TRBJ2-7; D gene uncertain. The length of the CDR3 is 13 residues. V dropped 6 bases and J dropped 3 bases, with 12 bases sitting between them. Germline CDR1 is MNHEY and CDR2 is SMNVEV (reference sequence). The CDR3 DNA reads as TGTGCCAGCAGCGTTACTCGAGACTACGAGCAGTACTTC. Protein: CASSVTRDYEQYF.

The chain is built from TRBV7-2 and TRBJ1-4; D uncertain. The CDR3 runs to 17 residues. Germline V gene sequence: CDR1 SGHTA, CDR2 FQGNSA. The V end was cut by 8 bases, the J end by 10 bases, with 29 bases between. The CDR3 nucleotides read TGTGCCAGCGCTATCGTCTCTGGTGAGGTGGGTGGAGGAAAACTGTTTTTT. This translates into CASAIVSGEVGGGKLFF. The full variable domain, with the rest looked up from reference TRBV7-2 and TRBJ1-4, is GAGVSQSPSNKVTEKGKDVELRCDPISGHTALYWYRQSLGQGLEFLIYFQGNSAPDKSGLPSDRFSAERTGGSVSTLTIQRTQQEDSAVYLCASAIVSGEVGGGKLFFGSGTQLSVL.